The 23 T cell receptor beta chains given below trace back to one sample, sequenced in a study of T cell repertoires in cytomegalovirus infection (dated by TCRdb to between 2018 and 2021). Their target antigens are unknown. The sample was run on an Illumina HiSeq 1500. TCRdb reprocessed the public reads (quality trimming at Q25 with fastp, clone calling with MiXCR) and kept in-frame beta chains. Every CDR3 protein is listed once, alongside the most common genes and DNA of its rows. A total of roughly 990,000 distinct CDR3 sequences appear in this sample, approximately 33% of them only once. 13% of the sample goes to the ten largest clones. This specimen's treatment or condition label, interpreted: in vitro stimulation with specific CMV peptide epitopes to enrich CMV-specific T cells. This specimen was cultured CD8+ T cells from PBMCs, taken from culture after CMV antigen stimulation. The receptors originated from a human donor in good health (CMV status not recorded). Some clones in this sample may be carry-over from other donors' samples.

The chain employs TRBV19 and TRBJ2-1; 11 bases are shared with TRBD2. CDR3 size: 18 residues. CDR1 and CDR2 from the germline V gene are LNHDA and SQIVND (reference sequence). V trimming: 0 bases; J trimming: 8 bases; junction bases outside the gene matches: 12. CDR3 DNA: TGTGCCAGTAGTATAGATCTCCCTTTAGCGGGGGGGCTTGATGAGCAGTTCTTC. Its protein is CASSIDLPLAGGLDEQFF.

In its sample, this clonotype was seen a few times. This rearrangement joins TRBV7-8 to TRBJ1-4; D is unresolved. The CDR3 spans 15 residues. Per the germline V gene, CDR1 is SGHVS and CDR2 is FQNEAQ. The germline V and J ends were trimmed by 3 bases and 7 bases, with 15 bases remaining between them. The CDR3 spells CASSLLEAEVEKLFF. The CDR3 nucleotides are TGTGCCAGCAGCTTGCTTGAGGCTGAAGTTGAAAAACTGTTTTTT.

This clonotype has only a few counts. This chain joins TRBV27 and TRBJ2-3; D may match TRBD1 or TRBD2 (5 bases each). The CDR3 covers 15 residues. V lost 5 bases to trimming and J lost 3 bases, with 15 bases between them. The V gene's germline CDR1 is MNHEY and CDR2 SMNVEV (reference sequence). CDR3 DNA sequence: TGTGCCAGCAGTAAGGGGACGGCCCGGACAGATACGCAGTATTTT. Translation: CASSKGTARTDTQYF.

The V call is TRBV10-3, the J call TRBJ2-3; TRBD1 might be the D (8 bases). Trimming removed 2 bases at V and 2 bases at J, with 20 bases between. The CDR3 spans 18 residues. The germline gives CDR1 ENHRY, CDR2 SYGVKD. The DNA of the CDR3 is TGTGCCATCAGTGAGCCGACTTCTACAGGGGGGGTCACAGATACGCAGTATTTT. It translates to CAISEPTSTGGVTDTQYF.

This clonotype was counted at least ten times. The V call is TRBV7-9, the J call TRBJ2-7; unclear D gene. Germline V gene sequence: CDR1 SEHNR, CDR2 FQNEAQ (reference sequence). This CDR3 comprises 14 residues. Trimming removed 4 bases at V and 0 bases at J, with 10 bases between. The CDR3 loop reads CASSSDGNSYEQYV. In DNA form, the CDR3 reads TGTGCCAGCAGCTCGGACGGAAACTCCTACGAGCAGTACGTC.

The chain has TRBV7-9 and TRBJ2-3; 7 positions match TRBD1. In germline, CDR1 is SEHNR, CDR2 FQNEAQ (reference sequence). V gave up 4 bases and J gave up 4 bases; unmatched junction bases: 14. There are 17 residues in the CDR3. The CDR3 here is CASSSVRDSQGPDTQYF. DNA for the CDR3: TGTGCCAGCAGCTCAGTGAGGGACAGCCAGGGCCCAGATACGCAGTATTTT.

This clonotype was found a few times. The genes are TRBV6-5 and TRBJ2-2; 12 bases match TRBD1. Germline V gene data show CDR1 as MNHEY and CDR2 as SVGAGI. The CDR3 spans 20 residues. The V segment lost 5 bases and the J segment 5 bases; nucleotides outside the gene matches: 18. DNA for the CDR3: TGTGCCAGCAGTGCAACCCGGGGACAGGGGGCGCCTGGATGGACCGGGGAGCTGTTTTTT. Translation: CASSATRGQGAPGWTGELFF.

This chain links TRBV28 with TRBJ1-5; weak D call: TRBD1 (5 bases). Trimming left V 10 bases short and J 3 bases short, with 16 bases between. The CDR3 covers 14 residues. CDR1 MDHEN and CDR2 SYDVKM come from the germline V gene. This chain's CDR3 is CATTNGAINQPQHF. Here the CDR3 DNA reads TGTGCCACTACGAACGGGGCTATCAATCAGCCCCAGCATTTT.

The chain recombines TRBV27 with TRBJ1-1, with 7 nucleotides matching TRBD1. V was pared by 6 bases and J by 1 base, with 20 bases of the junction left unmatched. The CDR3 consists of 19 residues. Germline CDR1 and CDR2: MNHEY and SMNVEV (reference sequence). In nucleotides, the CDR3 is TGTGCCAGCAGCCTTTATCCCCCTTTGACAGGGTCCGGGAACACTGAAGCTTTCTTT. Its protein is CASSLYPPLTGSGNTEAFF.

The chain is built from TRBV27 and TRBJ2-3; 9 bases are a match to TRBD2. The V gene end was trimmed by 3 bases and the J gene end by 4 bases; junction bases not matched to a gene: 11. The CDR3 sequence is 17 residues long. CDR1 and CDR2 (germline): MNHEY, SMNVEV (reference sequence). The CDR3 nucleotides are TGTGCCAGCAGTTTCATACGGGGGACTAGCAGTGCAGATACGCAGTATTTT. Translated: CASSFIRGTSSADTQYF.

The chain carries TRBV7-9 and TRBJ2-7; weak D call: TRBD1 (5 bases). The CDR3 consists of 13 residues. The germline V gene encodes CDR1 SEHNR and CDR2 FQNEAQ (reference sequence). Between the trimmed V and J ends, which lost 5 bases and 0 bases, there was a span of 8 bases. The DNA of the CDR3 is TGTGCCAGCAGCCGCAGGGCCTCCTACGAGCAGTACGTC. Translated, it gives CASSRRASYEQYV.

This chain connects TRBV19 to TRBJ2-1; D is perhaps TRBD1 (5 bases). Germline values: CDR1 LNHDA, CDR2 SQIVND (reference sequence). V was clipped by 2 bases and J by 5 bases, with 16 bases between them. The CDR3 loop spans 16 amino acids. CDR3 nucleotide sequence: TGTGCCAGTAGTATATTTAGGGCAGGGCCGGACAATGAGCAGTTCTTC. Translating it yields CASSIFRAGPDNEQFF.

The sample holds a few counts of this clonotype. The chain carries TRBV7-6 and TRBJ2-3; D unresolved. The CDR3 is made up of 13 amino acids. Trimming pared 8 bases from V and 2 bases from J, leaving 11 bases between. CDR1 SGHVS and CDR2 FNYEAQ come from the germline V gene. The DNA of the CDR3 is TGTGCCAGCGGCCCCCTCTACACAGATACGCAGTATTTT. This sequence encodes CASGPLYTDTQYF.

The CDR3 reads CASSLRDPWISGANVLTF. The CDR3 coding sequence is TGTGCCAGCAGCTTAAGGGACCCGTGGATCTCTGGGGCCAACGTCCTGACTTTC. The chain is built from TRBV7-6 and TRBJ2-6; either TRBD1 or TRBD2 may fit D (5 bases each). Trimming took 2 bases from V and 0 from J, leaving 14 bases between them. This CDR3 comprises 18 residues. Germline-derived CDR1 and CDR2 are SGHVS and FNYEAQ. The full variable domain, completed using reference TRBV7-6 and TRBJ2-6, is GAGVSQSPRYKVTKRGQDVALRCDPISGHVSLYWYRQALGQGPEFLTYFNYEAQQDKSGLPNDRFSAERPEGSISTLTIQRTEQRDSAMYRCASSLRDPWISGANVLTFGAGSRLTVL.

This clonotype was counted once. Given a much more abundant clone one base away, this may be a read error. The chain employs TRBV7-3 and TRBJ2-3, with no clear D. The germline V gene encodes CDR1 SGHTA and CDR2 FQGTGA. The CDR3 consists of 12 residues. The CDR3 nucleotides are TGTGCCAACAGCGTAGACGGGGATACGCAGTATTTT. Protein sequence: CANSVDGDTQYF. Full variable domain (remainder filled in from reference TRBV7-3 and TRBJ2-3): GAGVSQTPSNKVTEKGKYVELRCDPISGHTALYWYRQSLGQGPEFLIYFQGTGAADDSGLPNDRFFAVRPEGSVSTLKIQRTERGDSAVYLCANSVDGDTQYFGPGTRLTVL.

The J gene is TRBJ2-7, the V gene TRBV28, with D maybe TRBD1 (6 bases). This CDR3 contains 14 residues. Looked up from germline, CDR1 is MDHEN and CDR2 is SYDVKM. Trimming removed 0 bases from V and 5 bases from J, with 11 bases in between. The CDR3 loop reads CASSLWGAGNEQYV. CDR3 nucleotides: TGTGCCAGCAGTTTATGGGGGGCGGGCAACGAGCAGTACGTC.

The V and J genes are TRBV20-1 and TRBJ2-3; 9 bases map to TRBD1. Germline CDR1 and CDR2: DFQATT and SNEGSKA (reference sequence). The junction had 6 bases not matched to a gene; V was cut back by 0 bases and J by 2 bases. This CDR3 comprises 16 residues. The CDR3 region has the DNA TGCAGTGCTAGAGATTCCGGGACAGGGATCACAGATACGCAGTATTTT. Protein sequence: CSARDSGTGITDTQYF.

This sequence joins TRBV10-3 and TRBJ1-5, with D possibly TRBD1 on 5 matching bases. The CDR3 totals 15 residues. Germline V gene lookup returns CDR1 ENHRY and CDR2 SYGVKD. V was shortened by 3 bases and J by 4 bases, with 13 bases between the two germline ends. CDR3 nucleotides: TGTGCCATCAGTGAAGAGGGGCGAGGAAATCAGCCCCAGCATTTT. This codes for CAISEEGRGNQPQHF.

This clonotype came up once. The chain is built from TRBV19 and TRBJ2-7; 7 nucleotides match TRBD1. With V trimmed by 4 bases and J by 7 bases, 7 bases remained unmatched. CDR1 is LNHDA and CDR2 is SQIVND in the germline V gene (reference sequence). The CDR3 extends over 13 amino acids. The CDR3 region is CASSNKGAEEQYF. CDR3 bases: TGTGCCAGTAGTAACAAGGGGGCGGAAGAGCAGTACTTC. The full variable domain, its missing parts supplied by reference TRBV19 and TRBJ2-7, is DGGITQSPKYLFRKEGQNVTLSCEQNLNHDAMYWYRQDPGQGLRLIYYSQIVNDFQKGDIAEGYSVSREKKESFPLTVTSAQKNPTAFYLCASSNKGAEEQYFGPGTRLTVT.

At least ten counts were recorded for this clonotype. V is TRBV7-9 and J is TRBJ1-4; 10 bases are shared with TRBD1. V lost 4 bases and J lost 0; bases outside the gene matches: 5. The germline gives CDR1 SEHNR, CDR2 FQNEAQ (reference sequence). The CDR3 contains 17 residues. This chain's CDR3 is CASSSGTGAATNEKLFF. The CDR3 DNA sequence: TGTGCCAGCAGCTCGGGGACAGGGGCAGCAACTAATGAAAAACTGTTTTTT.

This chain links TRBV12-3 or TRBV12-4 with TRBJ1-5, with D hard to call. V was shortened by 6 bases and J by 8 bases, with 14 bases between the two germline ends. The CDR3 totals 13 residues. CDR3 DNA: TGTGCCAGCAGCCCGACTCGCGAGGAGCCCCAGCATTTT. It is translated as CASSPTREEPQHF.

This clonotype was counted only a few times. The chain carries TRBV7-9 and TRBJ2-7; no reliable D call. In germline, CDR1 is SEHNR, CDR2 FQNEAQ (reference sequence). This CDR3 spans 13 amino acids. The V end lost 6 bases, the J end lost 2 bases, and 11 bases lay between the germline ends. The CDR3 protein is CASSSLSAYEQYF. In nucleotides, the CDR3 is TGTGCCAGCAGTTCCTTATCTGCCTACGAGCAGTACTTC.

This clonotype was recorded a few times. The chain joins TRBV15 to TRBJ1-1, with no clear D. CDR1 is LNHNV and CDR2 is YYDKDF in the germline V gene (reference sequence). CDR3 size: 14 residues. Trimming stripped 1 base from V and 5 bases from J, with 11 bases between. CDR3: CATSRVVARTEAFF. The CDR3 DNA reads as TGTGCCACCAGCAGAGTAGTCGCTCGTACTGAAGCTTTCTTT.